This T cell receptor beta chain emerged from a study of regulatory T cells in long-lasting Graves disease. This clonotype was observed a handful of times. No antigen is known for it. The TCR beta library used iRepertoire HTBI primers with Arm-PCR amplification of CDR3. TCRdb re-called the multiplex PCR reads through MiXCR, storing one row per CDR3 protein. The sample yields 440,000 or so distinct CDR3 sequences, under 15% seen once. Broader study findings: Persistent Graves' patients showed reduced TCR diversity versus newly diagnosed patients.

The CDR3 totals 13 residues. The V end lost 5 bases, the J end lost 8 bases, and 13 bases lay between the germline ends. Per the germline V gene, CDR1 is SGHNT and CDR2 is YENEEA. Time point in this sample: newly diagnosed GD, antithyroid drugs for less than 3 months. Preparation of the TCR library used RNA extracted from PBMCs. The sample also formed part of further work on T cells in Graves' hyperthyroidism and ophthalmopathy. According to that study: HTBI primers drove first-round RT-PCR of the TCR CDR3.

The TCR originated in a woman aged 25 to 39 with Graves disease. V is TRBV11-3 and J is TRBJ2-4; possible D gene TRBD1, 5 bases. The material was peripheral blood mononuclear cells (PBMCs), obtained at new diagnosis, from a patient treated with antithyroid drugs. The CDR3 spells CASSTWGGDIQYF. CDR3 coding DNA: TGTGCCAGCAGCACCTGGGGCGGCGACATTCAGTACTTC.